This TCR beta chain was documented in a study of blood T cell repertoires in COVID-19. Participants' reported clinical history set cohort assignment. Data came from immunoSEQ multiplex PCR; TCRdb stores just in-frame clones and leaves some out. Counted here are around 480,000 clones, around 87% occurring once; the ten biggest clones make up under 0.85%. The source material was PBMCs or T cells enriched from blood (not recorded which). This receptor was obtained from a woman aged 18-35 years who had recovered from COVID-19.

The CDR3 sequence is CASSFDPGQGPSGYTF. DNA for the CDR3: TGTGCCAGCAGCTTTGATCCGGGACAGGGGCCCTCAGGCTACACCTTC. The V gene is TRBV7-8, the J gene TRBJ1-2; 10 nucleotides line up with TRBD1. The CDR3 has 16 residues. Looked up from germline, CDR1 is SGHVS and CDR2 is FQNEAQ. V trimming: 3 bases; J trimming: 8 bases; junction bases outside the gene matches: 12.